This T cell receptor beta chain was recovered during a study of CXCR3-negative and CXCR3-positive naive CD8 T cells. The CDR3 has 16 amino acids. CDR1 is MNHNY and CDR2 is SVGAGI in the germline V gene (reference sequence). The study made its TRB cDNA libraries by 5' RACE, adding UMI labels. TCRdb reprocessed the 5' RACE reads, keeping one entry per CDR3 protein, no DNA. This sample's table has just over 40,000 distinct CDR3 sequences. To note about this clonotype: The antigen is undetermined.

Study-wide results and caveats: The level of CXCR3 expression partially decreased after cryopreservation; the majority of assays used fresh PBMCs. CXCR3-positive naive cells had more hydrophobic TRB CDR3s than CXCR3-negative naive cells.

The sample was naive CXCR3- CD8+ T cells from blood. Documented subset: CD45RO-CCR7+CD27+CD95- naive CD8+ T cells lacking CXCR3 (TNR3-). This sequence originates from a human donor in good health. Some clones in this sample may be carry-over from other donors' samples. This sequence joins TRBV6-6 and TRBJ2-5; no DNA is available, so the TRBD1 call from TCRdb remains unchecked. CDR3 in amino acids: CASTLLGGLYEETQYF.